The T cell receptor beta chain described here comes from a study of Graves' ophthalmopathy and Graves' hyperthyroidism (dated by TCRdb to 2017 to 2018). Regarding the complete study: Peripheral blood was collected at initial diagnosis, before any treatment. In roughly 6 hyperthyroidism patients, T-cell repertoires of thyroid tissue and blood were compared. The independent validation cohort included about 19 hyperthyroidism patients plus 17 patients who later progressed from hyperthyroidism to ophthalmopathy. In total, 135 blood samples were TCR-sequenced: roughly 45 ophthalmopathy, approximately 80 hyperthyroidism and some 17 hyperthyroidism-to-ophthalmopathy patients. The study used signatures of the TCR beta repertoire to tell Graves' ophthalmopathy apart from Graves' hyperthyroidism and to predict which patients would progress to ophthalmopathy. The approximately 95 discovery patients were divided at random into training and test sets in a 7:3 ratio. Once sampling was done, hyperthyroidism patients were given methimazole at a starting dose of 30 mg daily, while ophthalmopathy patients were given high-dose intravenous methylprednisolone. To explore V-J signatures that separate ophthalmopathy from hyperthyroidism, a discovery set of 95 to 100 patients was enrolled, consisting of approximately 44 with ophthalmopathy and around 57 with stable hyperthyroidism. The full study reports these points: No statistical method was used to set the sample size in advance, and the investigators knew which group each participant was assigned to. Most of the expanded thyroid clonotypes with a frequency above 0.001 were also detected in blood, and it was suggested that the thyroid immune response may be reflected by blood repertoires. In validation, the model predicted ophthalmopathy progression with 70.59% sensitivity and roughly 72% specificity; some 13 predicted patients were CT-confirmed with GO in a median of approximately 6.5 months. The 13-signature model separated ophthalmopathy from stable hyperthyroidism with around 90% sensitivity and approximately 83% specificity in cross-validation, and 80%/75% in the test set.

The CDR3 sequence holds 14 residues, the cysteine and phenylalanine included. The sequence is cut down to CDR3 DNA, 42 bases in frame from base 1. V loses 3 bases, J loses 4 bases, and the germline ends lie 9 bases apart. The germline V gene (reference sequence) specifies LNHDA as CDR1 and SQIVND as CDR2. For repertoire sequencing, the TCR beta CDR3 regions were amplified from RNA transcripts. HTBI primers and the Qiagen OneStep RT-PCR kit were used in a first-round RT-PCR, which was followed by a second-round multiplex PCR, size selection and purification. The libraries underwent paired-end sequencing with 100 bp reads on an Illumina HiSeq2000. In the authors' own workflow: SOAPnuke was used to process the reads, throwing out any read that had adapters, had uncalled bases, had a mean Phred below 15, or lacked an exact constant-primer or identifier match. COPE v1.2.5 was used to merge the high-quality paired reads. Each unique nucleotide sequence was defined as a clonotype, and clonotypes were aligned to IMGT TRB V, D and J references with MiTCR v1.1. The analysis was limited to V-J combinations with a frequency above 0.0001, which together covered over 98% of repertoires. A TCR clonal expansion and chaos score per V-J combination was defined as the ratio of F50 clonal expansion to chaos observed in the TCRdist matrix. Welch's t-statistics and random forest were used to narrow the features down to 13 V-J combinations, which were then fed into a naive Bayes classifier. Thyroid-blood repertoire similarity was quantified with the Morisita-Horn index. Using fastp trimming at Q25 and MiXCR clonotype assembly, TCRdb reanalyzed the public sequencing data and kept in-frame beta chains. Every distinct CDR3 protein forms one entry, paired with its most common genes and DNA. TCRdb, not the authors, supplied the V and J calls. The sample table records approximately 160,000 distinct CDR3 sequences; around 39% of these occur just once. The top ten hold roughly 8.9% of the sample.

The ophthalmopathy patients had moderately to severely active disease, with a Clinical Activity Score of 3 or higher, a NOSPECS grade of 4 or higher, and a disease duration of less than 3 months. Patients with other autoimmune diseases, uncontrolled infections, pregnancy or lactation were excluded from the study. Diagnosis relied on clinical symptoms, serum thyroxine, TRAb, thyroid ultrasound and orbital computed tomography. Ficoll-Paque density gradient centrifugation was used to isolate PBMCs from around 10 ml of fresh peripheral blood. Total RNA was extracted with Trizol reagent and quality-checked on an Agilent 2100 Bioanalyzer. This clonotype has at least ten counts. It has no known antigen specificity. Per-nucleotide qualities are absent, and no much larger clonotype sits a single base away.

The specimen was peripheral blood. The chain uses TRBV19 and TRBJ2-2; the D gene is perhaps TRBD1 or TRBD2, as each covers 5 bases. The sequence was obtained from a man aged 30-40 years with Graves' ophthalmopathy. Donor details come from another sample of the same person, matched by shared clones. Read as DNA, the sequence is TGTGCCAGTAGTATGGGGGACCTCACCGGGGAGCTGTTTTTT. It translates as CASSMGDLTGELFF.